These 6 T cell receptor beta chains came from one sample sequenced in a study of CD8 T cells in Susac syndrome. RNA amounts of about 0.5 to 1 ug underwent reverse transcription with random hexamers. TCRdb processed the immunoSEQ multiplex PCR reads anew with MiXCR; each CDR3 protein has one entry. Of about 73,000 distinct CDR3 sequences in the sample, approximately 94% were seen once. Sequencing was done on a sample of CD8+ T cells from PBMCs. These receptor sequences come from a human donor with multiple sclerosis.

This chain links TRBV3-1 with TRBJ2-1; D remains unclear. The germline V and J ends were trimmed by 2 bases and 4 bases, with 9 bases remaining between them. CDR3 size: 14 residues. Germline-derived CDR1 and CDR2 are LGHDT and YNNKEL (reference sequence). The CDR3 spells CASSQLGPYNEQFF. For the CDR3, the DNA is TGTGCCAGCAGCCAACTTGGACCTTACAATGAGCAGTTCTTC.

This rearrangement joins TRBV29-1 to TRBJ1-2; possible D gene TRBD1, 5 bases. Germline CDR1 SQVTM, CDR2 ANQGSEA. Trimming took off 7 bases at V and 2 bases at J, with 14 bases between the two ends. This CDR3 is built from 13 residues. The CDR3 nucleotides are TGCAGCGAGAGGACATTGGTAAACTATGGCTACACCTTC. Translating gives CSERTLVNYGYTF.

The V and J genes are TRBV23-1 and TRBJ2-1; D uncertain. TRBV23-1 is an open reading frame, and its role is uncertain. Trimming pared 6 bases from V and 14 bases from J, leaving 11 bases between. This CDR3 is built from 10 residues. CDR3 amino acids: CASRLVQEFF. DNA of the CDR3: TGCGCCAGCAGACTGGTCCAGGAGTTCTTC.

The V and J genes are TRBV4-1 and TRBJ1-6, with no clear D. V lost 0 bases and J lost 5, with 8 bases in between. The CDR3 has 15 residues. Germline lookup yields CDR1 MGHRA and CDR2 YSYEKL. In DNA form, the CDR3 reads TGCGCCAGCAGCCAAGATACGTCAGATAATTCACCCCTCCACTTT. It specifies CASSQDTSDNSPLHF.

In nucleotides, the CDR3 is TGTGCCAGCAGCGTAGCCGGGGGGGGCACTGAAGCTTTCTTT. Amino acids: CASSVAGGGTEAFF. The rearrangement uses TRBV9 and TRBJ1-1, with a weak D call TRBD1 (5 bases). This CDR3 is 14 amino acids long. Trimming removed 0 bases at V and 4 bases at J, with 10 bases between. In germline, CDR1 is SGDLS, CDR2 YYNGEE.

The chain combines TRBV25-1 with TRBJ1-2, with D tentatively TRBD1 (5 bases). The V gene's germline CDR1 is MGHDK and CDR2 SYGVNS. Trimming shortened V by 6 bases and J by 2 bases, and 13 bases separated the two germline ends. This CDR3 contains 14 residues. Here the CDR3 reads CASRPWDGNYGYTF. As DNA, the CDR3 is TGTGCCAGCAGACCTTGGGACGGCAACTATGGCTACACCTTC.